These 31 T cell receptor beta chains share one sample of origin, sequenced in a study of shared clonotypes between healthy human individuals. The assay was immunoSEQ multiplex PCR, and TCRdb's table has in-frame clones only and misses some. The sample has approximately 1.5 million clones; roughly 98.5% are singletons. Specimen: naive CD4+ T cells sorted from blood. Stated subset: CD45RA+ positively selected. These receptors were collected from a man aged 25 to 40 in good health.

The rearrangement links TRBV19 to TRBJ1-2; D gene unclear. Trimming removed 8 bases from V and 7 bases from J, with 14 bases in between. The CDR3 is made up of 12 amino acids. The germline gives CDR1 LNHDA, CDR2 SQIVND (reference sequence). CDR3 loop: CASGPRIGGYTF. CDR3 DNA sequence: TGTGCCAGTGGGCCTAGGATTGGTGGCTACACCTTC.

About this clone: Other DNA sequences in the same sample also yield this CDR3. This chain connects TRBV5-1 to TRBJ1-1, with D unclear. This CDR3 is built from 11 residues. The germline V gene has CDR1 SGHRS and CDR2 YFSETQ. Trimming removed 7 bases from V and 1 base from J, with 5 bases in between. The DNA for the CDR3 is TGCGCCAGCTCGGGGAACACTGAAGCTTTCTTT. It is translated as CASSGNTEAFF.

CDR3: CASSLYTGPSGGVETQYF. The CDR3 region has the DNA TGCGCCAGCAGCTTGTATACCGGGCCCTCCGGCGGAGTAGAGACCCAGTACTTC. The chain couples TRBV5-1 to TRBJ2-5; D is uncertain. This CDR3 has 18 amino acids. Germline V gives CDR1 SGHRS, CDR2 YFSETQ. The V end lost 1 base, the J end lost 4 bases, and 23 bases lay between the germline ends.

This rearrangement joins TRBV4-1 to TRBJ2-2; 8 nucleotides line up with TRBD1. V dropped 1 base and J dropped 1; count of bases not matched to a gene: 2. This CDR3 is built from 16 residues. Germline CDR1 is MGHRA and CDR2 is YSYEKL. CDR3 in amino acids: CASSQGDRKNTGELFF. In DNA form, the CDR3 reads TGCGCCAGCAGCCAAGGGGACAGGAAGAACACCGGGGAGCTGTTTTTT.

This chain links TRBV29-1 with TRBJ1-1, with D unclear. This CDR3 region has 15 residues. From germline, CDR1 is SQVTM and CDR2 ANQGSEA. The ends were cut back, 2 bases at V and 1 base at J, with 14 bases in the middle. The CDR3 sequence is CSVERSGRWNTEAFF. For the CDR3, the DNA is TGCAGCGTTGAAAGGTCGGGGAGATGGAACACTGAAGCTTTCTTT.

CDR3 in DNA: TGCGCCAGCAGCCGAGACTCGGGCAATAGCAATCAGCCCCAGCATTTT. Translation: CASSRDSGNSNQPQHF. V gene TRBV4-1 combines with J gene TRBJ1-5; D is unresolved. V lost 4 bases, J lost 0 bases, and 13 bases lay in between. The germline V gene has CDR1 MGHRA and CDR2 YSYEKL. CDR3 size: 16 residues.

This rearrangement joins TRBV27 to TRBJ2-6; D not resolved. There are 15 residues in the CDR3. From germline, CDR1 is MNHEY and CDR2 SMNVEV (reference sequence). V was cut by 3 bases and J by 2 bases, with 8 bases left in between. CDR3 in DNA: TGTGCCAGCAGTTTCCAGGTGGCTGGGGCCAACGTCCTGACTTTC. Translation gives CASSFQVAGANVLTF.

The V and J genes are TRBV2 and TRBJ2-5; D is uncertain. This CDR3 region has 14 residues. The germline V gene has CDR1 SNHLY and CDR2 FYNNEI. V dropped 3 bases and J dropped 5 bases, with 13 bases sitting between them. For the CDR3, the DNA is TGTGCCAGCAGTGAGCTGACAAGGCGGGAGACCCAGTACTTC. This gives the protein CASSELTRRETQYF.

About this clone: Other DNA sequences from this sample encode an identical CDR3 as well. The rearrangement joins TRBV5-1 to TRBJ2-1; no firm D call. The V gene lost 3 bases and the J gene lost 0 bases, with 7 bases spanning the gap. Germline CDR1 and CDR2: SGHRS and YFSETQ. CDR3 length: 14 residues. The CDR3 spells CASSSRSSYNEQFF. The CDR3 coding sequence is TGCGCCAGCAGCTCGCGGAGCTCCTACAATGAGCAGTTCTTC.

This clone has just one count. The J gene is TRBJ2-1, the V gene TRBV7-9; 7 bases fit TRBD1. Germline V gives CDR1 SEHNR, CDR2 FQNEAQ (reference sequence). Trimming removed 8 bases from V and 7 bases from J; junction bases left unmatched: 8. This CDR3 has 13 residues. CDR3 sequence: CASLRRGQNEQFF. The CDR3 bases are TGTGCCAGCCTGAGAAGGGGGCAAAATGAGCAGTTCTTC.

The CDR3 DNA follows: TGTGCCAGTAGTATGGGGCTTTCGGTCGCGGGAGCCACAGATACGCAGTATTTT. It codes for CASSMGLSVAGATDTQYF. The genes are TRBV19 and TRBJ2-3; 7 nucleotides agree with TRBD2. This CDR3 spans 18 amino acids. The V gene's germline CDR1 is LNHDA and CDR2 SQIVND (reference sequence). The junction had 14 bases not matched to a gene; V was cut back by 3 bases and J by 2 bases.

The gene calls are TRBV18 and TRBJ2-7; a possible D gene is TRBD1 (5 bases). Looked up from germline, CDR1 is KGHSH and CDR2 is LQKENI. Trimming removed 2 bases from V and 6 bases from J, with 20 bases in between. CDR3 length equals 16 residues. This CDR3 reads CASSPITSQGGSEQYF. The CDR3 DNA reads TGTGCCAGCTCACCAATAACTTCCCAGGGCGGATCCGAGCAGTACTTC. Full variable domain (rest looked up from reference TRBV18 and TRBJ2-7): NAGVMQNPRHLVRRRGQEARLRCSPMKGHSHVYWYRQLPEEGLKFMVYLQKENIIDESGMPKERFSAEFPKEGPSILRIQQVVRGDSAAYFCASSPITSQGGSEQYFGPGTRLTVT.

Worth noting for this clone: Within the sample, other DNA sequences also encode this same CDR3. The chain links TRBV28 to TRBJ2-7, with D possibly being TRBD1 or TRBD2 (5 bases each). The germline V gene encodes CDR1 MDHEN and CDR2 SYDVKM. This CDR3 region has 14 residues. The germline V and J ends were trimmed by 5 bases and 2 bases, with 13 bases remaining between them. The CDR3 region has the DNA TGTGCCAGCAGTGCTCCGGGACCTCCCTACGAGCAGTACTTC. Amino acids: CASSAPGPPYEQYF.

About this clone itself: The junction shows a germline mismatch at one end, possibly a read error. The gene calls are TRBV6-1 and TRBJ1-5; D is unresolved. Germline-derived CDR1 and CDR2 are MNHNS and SASEGT. This CDR3 region has 16 residues. DNA of the CDR3: TGTGCCAGCAGTGCACTGACTATTACGACTTTTCAGGCCCAGCATTTT. Translated: CASSALTITTFQAQHF.

This sequence joins TRBV19 and TRBJ2-7, with D possibly being TRBD1 or TRBD2 (5 bases each). The CDR3 runs to 14 residues. Germline assignment: CDR1 LNHDA and CDR2 SQIVND (reference sequence). Between the trimmed V and J ends, which lost 6 bases and 2 bases, there was a span of 14 bases. CDR3 sequence: CASSPGRTTYEQYF. CDR3 DNA sequence: TGTGCCAGTAGCCCGGGACGTACTACCTACGAGCAGTACTTC.

The rearrangement uses TRBV6-1 and TRBJ2-6, with D maybe TRBD1 (7 bases). This CDR3 contains 20 residues. The germline V gene has CDR1 MNHNS and CDR2 SASEGT. Trimming shortened V by 2 bases and J by 4 bases, and 24 bases separated the two germline ends. The DNA of the CDR3 is TGTGCCAGCAGTGAACAGCCTACGCGGGACAGCTTCTTCGGGGCCAACGTCCTGACTTTC. Its protein is CASSEQPTRDSFFGANVLTF.

J is TRBJ2-7 and V is TRBV2, with 12 positions matching TRBD1. This CDR3 is built from 14 residues. Germline V lookup: CDR1 SNHLY, CDR2 FYNNEI. Trimming cost V 7 bases and J 7 bases; bases outside gene matches: 8. CDR3 DNA: TGTGCCAGCATACGGGGACAGGGGGCGAGGGAGCAGTACTTC. Translation gives CASIRGQGAREQYF.

V usage is TRBV28 and J usage is TRBJ1-2; a weak D match, TRBD1 (5 bases). The V end lost 6 bases, the J end lost 8 bases, and 19 bases lay between the germline ends. The CDR3 extends over 14 amino acids. CDR1 MDHEN and CDR2 SYDVKM come from the germline V gene. In DNA, the CDR3 is TGTGCCAGCAGAACCGGGACCCAGACTTGGGGCTACACCTTC. Amino acid sequence: CASRTGTQTWGYTF.

Comment on this clone: Other DNA sequences of this sample code for an identical CDR3. V and J are TRBV5-1 and TRBJ1-1; D is undetermined. Trimming pared 0 bases from V and 1 base from J, leaving 7 bases between. The CDR3 covers 14 residues. Germline V gene lookup returns CDR1 SGHRS and CDR2 YFSETQ. Here the CDR3 DNA reads TGCGCCAGCAGCTTGGGGCCTGAGAACACTGAAGCTTTCTTT. It specifies CASSLGPENTEAFF.

V gene TRBV4-3 combines with J gene TRBJ2-7; D is uncertain. Germline V gene data show CDR1 as LGHNA and CDR2 as YSLEER. The CDR3 loop spans 13 amino acids. Deletions cut 3 bases from V and 7 bases from J, with 13 bases between. This CDR3 reads CASSQHPNGEQYF. The DNA of the CDR3 is TGCGCCAGCAGCCAGCACCCCAATGGTGAGCAGTACTTC.

Comment on this clone: This CDR3 is also generated by other DNA sequences in the sample. V is TRBV5-5 and J is TRBJ2-5; TRBD2 is a possible D gene (6 bases). Germline assignment: CDR1 SGHKS and CDR2 YYEKEE (reference sequence). V shed 1 base and J shed 5 bases, with 9 bases lying between them. The CDR3 spans 13 residues. The CDR3 protein is CASSLPGEETQYF. The CDR3 coding sequence is TGTGCCAGCAGCTTGCCGGGGGAGGAGACCCAGTACTTC.

V and J are TRBV6-5 and TRBJ2-7, with 7 bases aligning to TRBD1. J was trimmed by 2 bases and V by 6 bases; bases with no gene match: 7. There are 14 residues in the CDR3. Germline V gene sequence: CDR1 MNHEY, CDR2 SVGAGI. The CDR3 protein is CASRRDRQTYEQYF. The DNA for the CDR3 is TGTGCCAGCAGACGGGACAGACAGACCTACGAGCAGTACTTC.

This chain joins TRBV5-1 and TRBJ2-2; D not resolved. The CDR3 is 15 residues long. The V gene's germline CDR1 is SGHRS and CDR2 YFSETQ. V was shortened by 9 bases and J by 2 bases, with 17 bases between the two germline ends. CDR3 nucleotides: TGCGCCACCAAACCGGTGGCTAGTAACACCGGGGAGCTGTTTTTT. Its protein is CATKPVASNTGELFF.

This rearrangement joins TRBV28 to TRBJ2-5; 10 bases map to TRBD2. Germline assignment: CDR1 MDHEN and CDR2 SYDVKM. The junction had 9 bases not matched to a gene; V was cut back by 4 bases and J by 4 bases. The CDR3 has 16 amino acids. For the CDR3, the DNA is TGTGCCAGCAGTTCTGTACGAGGACTAGCGGTAGAGACCCAGTACTTC. Its translation: CASSSVRGLAVETQYF.

The chain is built from TRBV20-1 and TRBJ2-7; either TRBD1 or TRBD2 may fit D (6 bases each). This CDR3 is 11 amino acids long. Trimming took 6 bases from V and 11 from J, leaving 17 bases between them. The germline gives CDR1 DFQATT, CDR2 SNEGSKA (reference sequence). CDR3 in DNA: TGCAGTGCACCCGGGGGCTCGAGGGAGTACTTC. This translates into CSAPGGSREYF.

This chain joins TRBV10-1 and TRBJ2-7; no clear D gene. The CDR3 runs 13 residues. Trimming pared 0 bases from V and 3 bases from J, leaving 6 bases between. Germline V gene sequence: CDR1 WNHNN, CDR2 SYGVQD (reference sequence). The CDR3 DNA follows: TGCGCCAGCAGTGAGTCGATGCTCTACGAGCAGTACTTC. Encoded protein: CASSESMLYEQYF.

J is TRBJ2-3 and V is TRBV5-6; maybe TRBD1 (5 bases). The CDR3 length is 14 residues. CDR1 and CDR2 from the germline V gene are SGHDT and YYEEEE. The ends were cut back, 1 base at V and 2 bases at J, with 8 bases in the middle. The CDR3 sequence: CASSLQGSTDTQYF. Written as DNA, the CDR3 is TGTGCCAGCAGCTTGCAGGGCTCCACAGATACGCAGTATTTT.

The chain joins TRBV27 to TRBJ1-2; D is unresolved. V lost 5 bases and J 6 bases, leaving 10 bases between the germline ends. Looked up from germline, CDR1 is MNHEY and CDR2 is SMNVEV (reference sequence). There are 12 residues in the CDR3. The DNA for the CDR3 is TGTGCCAGCAGTGCGACCTCGGATGGCTACACCTTC. This codes for CASSATSDGYTF.

This sequence joins TRBV18 and TRBJ2-6; D perhaps matches TRBD2 (6 bases). Germline-derived CDR1 and CDR2 are KGHSH and LQKENI. The CDR3 covers 17 residues. V gave up 3 bases and J gave up 0 bases, with 12 bases separating them. CDR3 protein: CASSPFGRSSGANVLTF. DNA for the CDR3: TGTGCCAGCTCACCTTTCGGGAGAAGCTCTGGGGCCAACGTCCTGACTTTC. Based on the CDR3 plus reference TRBV18 and TRBJ2-6, the full variable domain is NAGVMQNPRHLVRRRGQEARLRCSPMKGHSHVYWYRQLPEEGLKFMVYLQKENIIDESGMPKERFSAEFPKEGPSILRIQQVVRGDSAAYFCASSPFGRSSGANVLTFGAGSRLTVL.

The J gene is TRBJ2-6, the V gene TRBV9, with D tentatively TRBD2 (5 bases). Germline values: CDR1 SGDLS, CDR2 YYNGEE. The CDR3 sequence is 16 residues long. V was cut by 1 base and J by 2 bases, with 10 bases left in between. The CDR3 reads CASSVLGNTGANVLTF. CDR3 bases: TGTGCCAGCAGCGTACTCGGGAATACTGGGGCCAACGTCCTGACTTTC.

V is TRBV4-3 and J is TRBJ2-5; D is possibly TRBD2 (7 bases). The V gene's germline CDR1 is LGHNA and CDR2 YSLEER. The CDR3 loop spans 15 amino acids. V was shortened by 3 bases and J by 3 bases, with 14 bases between the two germline ends. In DNA form, the CDR3 reads TGCGCCAGCAGCCACGGGGCGGGGGCAGAAGAGACCCAGTACTTC. It yields the protein CASSHGAGAEETQYF.